This record covers a single TCR beta chain. This entry comes from a study of blood T cell repertoires in COVID-19. Study summary: Acute and convalescent COVID-19 samples came from the United States, Italy and Spain. T cells, B-cell-depleted T cells, or PBMCs provided the cDNA or gDNA that served as material.

In the study's own analysis: Cell counts per sample came from amplifying reference gene primers. The repertoire was sequenced with immunoSEQ multiplex PCR; TCRdb's copy has only in-frame clones and lacks some. V, J and clone size were drawn from that table, and D and trimming were deduced from the DNA. The data hold 220,000 or so clones, with about nine tenths observed a single time. This clonotype originated in a man between 60 and 75 years old who had recovered from COVID-19. Sequencing was done on a sample of peripheral blood.

The chain's CDR3 is CASSQGGGTGDTEAFF. The CDR3 DNA sequence: TGTGCCAGCAGCCAAGGGGGGGGGACTGGTGACACTGAAGCTTTCTTT. The V gene is TRBV3-1 (or the pseudogene TRBV3-2), the J gene TRBJ1-1, with D perhaps matching TRBD1 (5 bases). The V gene's germline CDR1 is LGHDT and CDR2 YNNKEL (reference sequence). The CDR3 is 16 residues long. V was clipped by 1 base and J by 3 bases, with 15 bases between them.